This TCR beta chain was documented in a study of blood T cells in healthy people across ages. Study-wide results and caveats: TCR beta diversity per million T cells fell roughly linearly with age.

Next came a second PCR, run for about 6 to 12 cycles, which used a sample-barcoded 5' primer along with a J-beta primer mix. In TCRdb, the 5' RACE reads were re-called with MiXCR into one record per CDR3 protein. The data contain about 780,000 distinct CDR3 sequences, 46% of them singletons. Comment on this clonotype: Antigen unknown. Mismatch with germline at one junction end may stem from a read error.

Material for sequencing was blood. This receptor was identified in a man older than 75 in good health.

CDR3 in DNA: TGTGTCAGCAGCTTAACTAGCGGGGGGCTCTCCTACAATGAGCAGTACTTC. This codes for CVSSLTSGGLSYNEQYF. This chain links TRBV11-2 with TRBJ2-1, with 12 bases that match TRBD2. The assigned J gene may be wrong: the sequence end matches TRBJ2-7 better. This CDR3 has 17 residues. From germline, CDR1 is SGHAT and CDR2 FQNNGV.